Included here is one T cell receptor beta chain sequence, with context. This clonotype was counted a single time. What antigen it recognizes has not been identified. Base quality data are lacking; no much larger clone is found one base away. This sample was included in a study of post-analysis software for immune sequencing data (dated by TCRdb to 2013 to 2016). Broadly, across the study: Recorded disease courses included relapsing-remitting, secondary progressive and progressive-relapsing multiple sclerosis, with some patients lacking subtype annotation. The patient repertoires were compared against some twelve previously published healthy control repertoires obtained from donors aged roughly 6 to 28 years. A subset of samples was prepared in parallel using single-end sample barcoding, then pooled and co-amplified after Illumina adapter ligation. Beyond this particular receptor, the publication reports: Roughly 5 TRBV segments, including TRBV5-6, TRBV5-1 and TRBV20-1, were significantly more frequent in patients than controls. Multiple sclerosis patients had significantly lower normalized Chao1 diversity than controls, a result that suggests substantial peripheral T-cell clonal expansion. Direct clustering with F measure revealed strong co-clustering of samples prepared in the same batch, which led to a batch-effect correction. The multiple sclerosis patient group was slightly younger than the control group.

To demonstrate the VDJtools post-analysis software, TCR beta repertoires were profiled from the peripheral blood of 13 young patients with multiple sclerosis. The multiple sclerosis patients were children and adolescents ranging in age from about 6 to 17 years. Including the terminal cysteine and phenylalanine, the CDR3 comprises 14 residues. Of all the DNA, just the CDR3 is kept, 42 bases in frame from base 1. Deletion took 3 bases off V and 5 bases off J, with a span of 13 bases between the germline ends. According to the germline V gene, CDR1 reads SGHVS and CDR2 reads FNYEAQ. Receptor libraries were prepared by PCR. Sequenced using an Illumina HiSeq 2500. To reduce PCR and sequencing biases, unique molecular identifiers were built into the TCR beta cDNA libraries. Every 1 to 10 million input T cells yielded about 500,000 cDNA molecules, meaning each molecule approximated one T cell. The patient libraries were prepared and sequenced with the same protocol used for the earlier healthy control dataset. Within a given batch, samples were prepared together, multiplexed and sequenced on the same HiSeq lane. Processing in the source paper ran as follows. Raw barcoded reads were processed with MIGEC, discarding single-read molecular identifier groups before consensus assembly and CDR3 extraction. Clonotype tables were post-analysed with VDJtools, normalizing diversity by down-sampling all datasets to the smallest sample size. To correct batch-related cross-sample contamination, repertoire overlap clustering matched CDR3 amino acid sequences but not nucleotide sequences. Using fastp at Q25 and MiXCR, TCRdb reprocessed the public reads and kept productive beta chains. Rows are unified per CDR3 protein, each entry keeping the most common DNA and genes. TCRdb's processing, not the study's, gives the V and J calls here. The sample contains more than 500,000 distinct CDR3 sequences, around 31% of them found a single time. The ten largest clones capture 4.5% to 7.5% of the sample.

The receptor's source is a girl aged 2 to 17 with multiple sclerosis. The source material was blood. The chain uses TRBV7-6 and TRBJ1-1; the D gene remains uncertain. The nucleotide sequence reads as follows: TGTGCCAGCAGCTTCGACGGGGTGGGAACTGAAGCTTTCTTT. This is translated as CASSFDGVGTEAFF. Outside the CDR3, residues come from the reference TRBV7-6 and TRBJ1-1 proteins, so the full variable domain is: GAGVSQSPRYKVTKRGQDVALRCDPISGHVSLYWYRQALGQGPEFLTYFNYEAQQDKSGLPNDRFSAERPEGSISTLTIQRTEQRDSAMYRCASSFDGVGTEAFFGQGTRLTVV.